This TCR beta chain was identified during a study of cytomegalovirus exposure and HLA in healthy donors. General study points: Most subjects had HLA-A and HLA-B alleles reportedly predicted accurately by TCR beta sequences.

With respect to this clone: Its antigen remains unidentified.

Looked up from germline, CDR1 is SGHRS and CDR2 is YFSETQ. Deletions cut 4 bases from V and 6 bases from J, with 11 bases between. The length of the CDR3 is 14 residues. The PCR used 60 Vbeta and 13 Jbeta primers. Produced via immunoSEQ multiplex PCR; TCRdb's table is partial and in-frame only. The data hold around 50,000 clones, with less than 85% observed a single time. Sequencing input: PBMCs. This sequence was found in a man between 25 and 39 years old in good health and CMV-seropositive. The chain uses TRBV5-1 and TRBJ1-6; a weak D match, TRBD1 (6 bases). CDR3 sequence: CASSSQDSNSPLHF. The CDR3 bases are TGCGCCAGCAGCAGTCAGGACAGTAATTCACCCCTCCACTTT.